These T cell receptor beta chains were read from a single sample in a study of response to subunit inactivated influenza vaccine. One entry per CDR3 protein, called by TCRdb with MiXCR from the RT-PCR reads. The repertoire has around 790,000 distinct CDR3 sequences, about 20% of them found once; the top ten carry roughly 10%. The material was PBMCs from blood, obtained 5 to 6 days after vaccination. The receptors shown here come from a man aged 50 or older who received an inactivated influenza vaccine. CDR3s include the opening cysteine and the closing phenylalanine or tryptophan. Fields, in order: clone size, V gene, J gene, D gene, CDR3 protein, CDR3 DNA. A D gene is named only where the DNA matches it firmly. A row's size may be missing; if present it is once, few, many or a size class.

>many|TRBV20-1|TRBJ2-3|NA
CSARDPQAQTSGDTQYF
TGCAGTGCTAGAGATCCTCAGGCACAAACCTCGGGAGATACGCAGTATTTT
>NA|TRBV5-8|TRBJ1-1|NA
CASIYRGPDAEAFF
TGTGCCAGCATTTACCGCGGCCCGGACGCCGAAGCTTTCTTT
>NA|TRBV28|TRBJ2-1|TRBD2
CASSLSVTSGGPSTQFF
TGTGCCAGCAGTTTATCTGTGACTAGCGGGGGACCTTCTACGCAGTTCTTC
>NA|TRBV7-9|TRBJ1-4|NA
CASSFESGMANEKLFF
TGTGCCAGCAGCTTCGAGTCTGGGATGGCTAATGAAAAACTGTTTTTT
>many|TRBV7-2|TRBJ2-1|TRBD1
CASSSGTASYNEQFF
TGTGCCAGCAGCTCCGGGACAGCCTCCTACAATGAGCAGTTCTTC
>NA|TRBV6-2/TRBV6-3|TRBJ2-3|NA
CASSGGLYTDTQYF
TGTGCCAGCAGTGGTGGCCTATACACAGATACGCAGTATTTT
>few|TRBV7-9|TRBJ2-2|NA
CASSLEASSGELFF
TGTGCCAGCAGCTTAGAGGCTAGCTCCGGGGAGCTGTTTTTT
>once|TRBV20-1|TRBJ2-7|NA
CSAEKGGSSYEQYF
TGCAGTGCCGAAAAGGGGGGTAGCTCCTACGAGCAGTACTTC
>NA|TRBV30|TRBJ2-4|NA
CAWSVAGDIQYF
TGTGCCTGGAGTGTAGCCGGGGACATTCAGTACTTC
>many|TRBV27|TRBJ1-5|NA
CASSQNRILRVDQPQHF
TGTGCCAGCAGCCAAAACCGCATCTTGCGGGTAGACCAGCCCCAGCATTTT
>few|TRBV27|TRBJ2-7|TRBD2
CASSTRLAGRYEQYF
TGTGCCAGCAGTACACGACTAGCGGGGAGATACGAGCAGTACTTC
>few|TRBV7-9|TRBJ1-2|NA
CASSLRDTYGYTF
TGTGCCAGCAGCCTCCGGGACACCTATGGCTACACCTTC
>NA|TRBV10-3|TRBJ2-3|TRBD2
CASTSGVPTDTQYF
TGTGCCTCGACTAGCGGGGTCCCCACAGATACGCAGTATTTT
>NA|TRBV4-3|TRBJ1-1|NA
CASRRTGSNTEAFF
TGCGCCAGCAGGCGCACAGGGTCGAACACTGAAGCTTTCTTT
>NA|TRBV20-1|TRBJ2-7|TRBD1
CSAADRGMLNEQYF
TGCAGTGCCGCGGACAGGGGAATGTTGAACGAGCAGTACTTC
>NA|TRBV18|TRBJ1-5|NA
CASSTRGEQPQHF
TGTGCCAGCTCCACCCGGGGGGAGCAGCCCCAGCATTTT
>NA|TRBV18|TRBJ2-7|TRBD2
CASSLAPGLAGVEKSYEQYF
TGTGCCAGCTCGCTCGCCCCGGGACTAGCGGGAGTCGAGAAGTCCTACGAGCAGTACTTC
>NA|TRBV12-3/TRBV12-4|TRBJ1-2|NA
CASSLKGGYGYGYTF
TGTGCCAGCAGTTTAAAGGGGGGATATGGCTATGGCTACACCTTC
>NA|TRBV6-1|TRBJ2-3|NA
CASSETRPGTDTQYF
TGTGCCAGCAGTGAAACGAGACCGGGGACAGATACGCAGTATTTT
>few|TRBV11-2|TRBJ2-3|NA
CASSLEPITDTQYF
TGTGCCAGCAGCTTAGAACCCATCACAGATACGCAGTATTTT
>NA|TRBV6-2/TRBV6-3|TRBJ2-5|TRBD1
CASSGRTPGQQETQYF
TGTGCCAGCAGCGGAAGAACTCCGGGACAGCAAGAGACCCAGTACTTC
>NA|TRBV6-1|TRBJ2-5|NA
CASIPDSPRETQYF
TGTGCCAGCATCCCAGACAGCCCCCGGGAGACCCAGTACTTC
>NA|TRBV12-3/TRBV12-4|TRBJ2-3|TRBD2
CASSFVTSGITDTQYF
TGTGCCAGCAGTTTCGTGACTAGCGGGATTACAGATACGCAGTATTTT
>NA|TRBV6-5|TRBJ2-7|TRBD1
CASSYGTGVNEQYF
TGTGCCAGCAGTTACGGGACAGGGGTCAACGAGCAGTACTTC
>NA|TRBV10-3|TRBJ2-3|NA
CAISGGTAANTQYF
TGTGCCATCTCCGGCGGGACCGCGGCAAATACGCAGTATTTT
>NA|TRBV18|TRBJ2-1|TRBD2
CASSTSGGGSFEQFF
TGTGCCAGCTCAACTAGCGGGGGGGGATCCTTTGAGCAGTTCTTC
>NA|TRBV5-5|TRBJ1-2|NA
CASSLASGPNYGYTF
TGTGCCAGCAGCTTGGCCTCAGGACCCAACTATGGCTACACCTTC
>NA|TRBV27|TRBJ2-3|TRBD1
CASRPQQGKKGTDTQYF
TGTGCCAGCAGGCCGCAACAGGGGAAGAAGGGCACAGATACGCAGTATTTT
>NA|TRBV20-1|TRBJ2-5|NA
CSARWDQETQYF
TGCAGTGCTAGATGGGACCAAGAGACCCAGTACTTC
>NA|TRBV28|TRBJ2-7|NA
CASNPPGQGYEQYF
TGTGCCAGCAATCCTCCGGGACAAGGCTACGAGCAGTACTTC
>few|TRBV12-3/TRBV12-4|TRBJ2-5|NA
CASSSSRGARETQYF
TGTGCCAGCAGTTCTTCCCGGGGGGCGCGGGAGACCCAGTACTTC
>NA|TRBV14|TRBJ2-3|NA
CASTGLSGDTQYF
TGTGCCAGCACAGGGCTATCAGGAGATACGCAGTATTTT
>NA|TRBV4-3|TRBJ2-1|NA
CASSQAVGYNEQFF
TGCGCCAGCAGCCAAGCCGTGGGCTACAATGAGCAGTTCTTC
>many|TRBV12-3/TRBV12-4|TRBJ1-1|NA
CASSPLTRNTEAFF
TGTGCCAGCAGCCCTTTAACCAGAAACACTGAAGCTTTCTTT
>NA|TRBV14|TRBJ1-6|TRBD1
CASSQERDSPYSPLHF
TGTGCCAGCAGCCAAGAGAGGGACAGTCCATATTCACCCCTCCACTTT
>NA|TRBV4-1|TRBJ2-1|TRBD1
CASSQAGTGPYNEQFF
TGCGCCAGCAGCCAAGCCGGGACAGGGCCTTACAATGAGCAGTTCTTC
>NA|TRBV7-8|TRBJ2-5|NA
CASSLDRVFQETQYF
TGTGCCAGCAGCTTAGACAGGGTTTTCCAAGAGACCCAGTACTTC
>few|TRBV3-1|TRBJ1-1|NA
CASSLGVLHTEAFF
TGTGCCAGCAGCCTTGGTGTTCTACACACTGAAGCTTTCTTT
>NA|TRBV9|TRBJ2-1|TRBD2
CASSVQTSGSRIEQFF
TGTGCCAGCAGCGTTCAGACTAGCGGGAGTCGGATTGAGCAGTTCTTC
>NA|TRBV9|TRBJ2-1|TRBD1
CASSVAGQANNEQFF
TGTGCCAGCAGCGTAGCGGGACAGGCGAACAATGAGCAGTTCTTC
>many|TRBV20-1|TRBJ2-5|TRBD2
CSARDRLAGWGETQYF
TGCAGTGCTAGAGATCGACTAGCGGGGTGGGGAGAGACCCAGTACTTC
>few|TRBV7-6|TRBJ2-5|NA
CASSLAGAGNVETQYF
TGTGCCAGCAGCTTAGCGGGAGCGGGTAACGTAGAGACCCAGTACTTC
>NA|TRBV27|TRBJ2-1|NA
CASSLRPPINEQFF
TGTGCCAGCAGTTTAAGGCCTCCGATCAATGAGCAGTTCTTC
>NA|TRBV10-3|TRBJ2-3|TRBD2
CAIRKTSGIGTDTQYF
TGTGCCATCAGAAAGACTAGCGGGATTGGCACAGATACGCAGTATTTT
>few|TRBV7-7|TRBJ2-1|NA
CASSLAATPVGYNEQFF
TGTGCTAGCAGCTTAGCGGCCACACCGGTGGGCTACAATGAGCAGTTCTTC
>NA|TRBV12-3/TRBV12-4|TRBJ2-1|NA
CASRTGTRQFF
TGTGCCAGCAGGACCGGGACCCGGCAGTTCTTC
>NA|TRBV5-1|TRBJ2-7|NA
CASSPPSGEQYF
TGCGCCAGCAGCCCACCGTCGGGCGAGCAGTACTTC
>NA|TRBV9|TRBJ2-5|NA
CASSVGGSGKTQYF
TGTGCCAGCAGCGTAGGTGGGTCCGGGAAGACCCAGTACTTC
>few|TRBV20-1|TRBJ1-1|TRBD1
CSAKTPGTVAGQKWF
TGCAGTGCAAAGACCCCCGGGACAGTGGCTGGTCAAAAATGGTTT
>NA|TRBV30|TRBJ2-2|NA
CAWSVGVPGELFF
TGTGCCTGGAGTGTAGGGGTTCCCGGGGAGCTGTTTTTT
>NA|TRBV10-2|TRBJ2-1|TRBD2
CASSESRVLAASYNEQFF
TGCGCCAGCAGTGAGTCGCGTGTTCTAGCGGCCTCCTACAATGAGCAGTTCTTC
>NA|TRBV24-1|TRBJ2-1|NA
CATSDYIYNEQFF
TGTGCCACCAGTGATTACATTTACAATGAGCAGTTCTTC
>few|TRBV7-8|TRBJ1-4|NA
CASSSFRLATNEKLFF
TGTGCCAGCAGCTCCTTTCGACTTGCAACTAATGAAAAACTGTTTTTT
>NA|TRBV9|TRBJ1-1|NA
CASSRRPGTADTEAFF
TGTGCCAGCAGCCGGCGCCCTGGGACCGCGGACACTGAAGCTTTCTTT
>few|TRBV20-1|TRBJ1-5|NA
CSARGGGGPDWPQHF
TGCAGTGCTAGAGGTGGGGGAGGGCCTGATTGGCCCCAGCATTTT
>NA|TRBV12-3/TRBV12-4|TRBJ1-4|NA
CASRRGGNEKLFF
TGTGCCAGCAGGAGGGGGGGGAATGAAAAACTGTTTTTT
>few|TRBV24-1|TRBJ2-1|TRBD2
CATSNRGLAYNEQFF
TGTGCCACCAGTAATCGCGGACTAGCTTACAATGAGCAGTTCTTC
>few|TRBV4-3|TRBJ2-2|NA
CASSPNYRATGELFF
TGCGCCAGCAGCCCGAATTACAGGGCAACCGGGGAGCTGTTTTTT
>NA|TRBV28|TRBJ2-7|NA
CASSPQGGALYEQYF
TGTGCCAGCAGCCCTCAAGGCGGCGCACTGTACGAGCAGTACTTC